This T cell receptor beta chain came from a study of beta chain features in type 1 diabetes. Study conclusions and caveats: Shorter TCRB CDR3s, moderately but significantly so, were found in Type 1 diabetes patients in all four CD4+ subsets. Junctions at VDJ sites from type 1 diabetes patients had fewer insertions and more deletions.

There are a few counts of this clone. Its specificity is not known. It was via CD45RO/CCR7/CD25/CD127/CD95/CD27 that CD4+ naive, central memory, regulatory and stem cell-like memory cells were sorted. Each sorted population was over 95% pure. Every bit of the isolated RNA underwent reverse transcription, so sequencing read expressed TCRB transcripts. Repertoires were generated with immunoSEQ multiplex PCR, while TCRdb's copy carries only in-frame clones and drops some. The profile shows 300,000 to 350,000 clones, roughly 9% of them singletons. Losses at the gene ends were 5 bases for V and 2 bases for J; bases not matched to a gene: 8. The CDR3 loop spans 17 amino acids. Germline loops: CDR1 LNHDA, CDR2 SQIVND (reference sequence).

This sequence joins TRBV19 and TRBJ2-4; 11 positions match TRBD2. The sequence was obtained from a man aged 25-45 years with type 1 diabetes. The specimen sequenced was central memory CD4+ T cells from blood. CDR3 nucleotides: TGTGCCAGTAGTGCAATTACTAGCGGGGGTTCCAAAAACATTCAGTACTTC. Amino acid sequence: CASSAITSGGSKNIQYF.